This passage covers 26 T cell receptor beta chains from one sample sequenced in a study of response to subunit inactivated influenza vaccine. In TCRdb, the RT-PCR reads were re-called with MiXCR into one record per CDR3 protein. This table holds hundreds of thousands of distinct CDR3 sequences, about 14% found once. The input for sequencing was PBMCs from blood, taken 14 days before vaccination. These receptors all come from a man aged 45-65 years who received an inactivated influenza vaccine.

Note on this clonotype: This may be a read error: a much more frequent sequence differs by one nucleotide. This chain connects TRBV15 to TRBJ2-2; no reliable D call. Germline loops: CDR1 LNHNV, CDR2 YYDKDF (reference sequence). The CDR3 is made up of 13 amino acids. The CDR3 nucleotides are TGTCCCACCAGCAGAGTAGCACCCGGGGAGCTGTTTTTT. The encoded protein is CPTSRVAPGELFF.

The chain recombines TRBV7-2 with TRBJ2-1, with TRBD2 matching over 9 bases. In germline, CDR1 is SGHTA, CDR2 FQGNSA. CDR3 length equals 17 residues. V lost 6 bases to trimming and J lost 2 bases; unmatched junction nucleotides: 11. Here the CDR3 DNA reads TGTGCCAGCAGTTCGAGAGCGGGGGGCCAAACCTACAATGAGCAGTTCTTC. It codes for CASSSRAGGQTYNEQFF.

This clonotype appeared a few times. The rearrangement links TRBV7-9 to TRBJ2-5; D is perhaps TRBD1 (6 bases). The CDR3 consists of 14 residues. V gave up 7 bases and J gave up 2 bases, with 14 bases separating them. Germline CDR1 reads SEHNR; CDR2 reads FQNEAQ (reference sequence). The CDR3 DNA reads as TGTGCCAGCAACTCGATAGGGACACAAGAGACCCAGTACTTC. It encodes CASNSIGTQETQYF.

This clonotype was recorded a few times. This sequence joins TRBV2 and TRBJ1-5; TRBD1 matches 7 bases. The trim removed 7 bases at V and 0 bases at J, leaving 6 bases unmatched. The CDR3 covers 15 residues. Germline V CDR1 and CDR2: SNHLY, FYNNEI. The CDR3 DNA sequence: TGTGCCAGCATGTATGGGACAGATAGCAATCAGCCCCAGCATTTT. It translates to CASMYGTDSNQPQHF. Looking up the rest from reference TRBV2 and TRBJ1-5 gives the full variable domain: EPEVTQTPSHQVTQMGQEVILRCVPISNHLYFYWYRQILGQKVEFLVSFYNNEISEKSEIFDDQFSVERPDGSNFTLKIRSTKLEDSAMYFCASMYGTDSNQPQHFGDGTRLSIL.

This clonotype showed up just a few times. The V call is TRBV5-1, the J call TRBJ1-2; D is undetermined. This CDR3 is 15 amino acids long. V lost 0 bases and J lost 4, with 13 bases in between. Germline assignment: CDR1 SGHRS and CDR2 YFSETQ. CDR3 sequence (DNA): TGCGCCAGCAGCTTGGATGTCCGAAGACCCTATGGCTACACCTTC. It specifies CASSLDVRRPYGYTF.

The CDR3 DNA is TGTGCCACACAGGGGGCTTTGGGTAATGAAAAACTGTTTTTT. It translates to CATQGALGNEKLFF. V usage is TRBV7-2 and J usage is TRBJ1-4; TRBD1 matches 9 bases. Trimming took 10 bases from V and 4 from J; bases not matched to a gene: 7. This CDR3 spans 14 amino acids. CDR1 SGHTA and CDR2 FQGNSA come from the germline V gene.

The chain carries TRBV12-3 or TRBV12-4 and TRBJ1-2; D is unclear. This CDR3 is built from 13 residues. V gave up 3 bases and J gave up 7 bases, with 12 bases separating them. The CDR3 nucleotides read TGTGCCAGCAGTTTGGAACGGTCGAGTGGCTACACCTTC. Protein sequence: CASSLERSSGYTF.

In nucleotides, the CDR3 is TGTGCCAGCAGCTTTGGGAGTAGCAATCAGCCCCAGCATTTT. This encodes CASSFGSSNQPQHF. The gene calls are TRBV7-2 and TRBJ1-5; D ambiguous. V dropped 3 bases and J dropped 0 bases, with 6 bases sitting between them. The CDR3 consists of 14 residues. Looked up from germline, CDR1 is SGHTA and CDR2 is FQGNSA.

This clonotype was seen a few times. J is TRBJ2-1 and V is TRBV4-1; 7 bases map to TRBD1. Germline CDR1 reads MGHRA; CDR2 reads YSYEKL. The V segment lost 1 base and the J segment 4 bases; nucleotides outside the gene matches: 7. CDR3 length equals 16 residues. The CDR3 sequence: CASSQGRGPLYNEQFF. Here the CDR3 DNA reads TGCGCCAGCAGCCAAGGAAGGGGGCCTCTATACAATGAGCAGTTCTTC.

This clonotype was detected a few times. The V gene is TRBV6-5, the J gene TRBJ2-1; the match to TRBD2 covers 14 bases. In germline, CDR1 is MNHEY, CDR2 SVGAGI. The CDR3 extends over 16 amino acids. Trimming cost V 4 bases and J 9 bases; bases outside gene matches: 8. CDR3 sequence: CASSWQGLAGASEQFF. CDR3 DNA: TGTGCCAGCAGTTGGCAGGGACTAGCGGGAGCGAGTGAGCAGTTCTTC.

The chain couples TRBV6-2 or TRBV6-3 to TRBJ2-2, with no clear D. CDR1 and CDR2 (germline): MNHEY, SVGEGT. Trimming removed 3 bases at V and 7 bases at J, with 12 bases between. This CDR3 is 14 amino acids long. In nucleotides, the CDR3 is TGTGCCAGCAGTTATCGACTCGAACGCGGGGAGCTGTTTTTT. Amino acid sequence: CASSYRLERGELFF.

The genes are TRBV27 and TRBJ2-2; D gene uncertain. This CDR3 is 14 amino acids long. Trimming removed 1 base from V and 8 bases from J, with 11 bases in between. CDR1 MNHEY and CDR2 SMNVEV come from the germline V gene (reference sequence). This CDR3 is CASSLYWESGELFF. The CDR3 DNA sequence: TGTGCCAGCAGTTTATATTGGGAATCAGGGGAGCTGTTTTTT.

The table lists this clonotype with a few counts. V is TRBV20-1 and J is TRBJ2-3; TRBD2 aligns across 7 bases. The J segment lost 5 bases and the V segment lost 0 bases, leaving 11 bases of the junction unmatched. This CDR3 comprises 16 residues. CDR1 is DFQATT, CDR2 SNEGSKA, per germline (reference sequence). DNA of the CDR3: TGCAGTGCTAGAGATTCAGGGTCGCGGGGGATAGATACGCAGTATTTT. Translating it yields CSARDSGSRGIDTQYF.

This clonotype showed up many times. The chain uses TRBV4-2 and TRBJ2-1; TRBD1 agrees at 11 bases. The length of the CDR3 is 17 residues. The V segment lost 1 base and the J segment 5 bases; nucleotides outside the gene matches: 7. CDR1 LGHNA and CDR2 YNFKEQ come from the germline V gene. CDR3 residues: CASSQGFGTGGHNEQFF. CDR3 coding DNA: TGTGCCAGCAGCCAAGGGTTCGGGACAGGGGGTCACAATGAGCAGTTCTTC.

This clonotype has a count of ten or more. This sequence joins TRBV10-3 and TRBJ2-1; 12 nucleotides line up with TRBD2. The germline gives CDR1 ENHRY, CDR2 SYGVKD. The CDR3 length is 15 residues. V was clipped by 2 bases and J by 6 bases; unmatched bases: 2. CDR3 DNA: TGTGCCATCAGTGAGCGGACTAGCGGGGTCAATGAGCAGTTCTTC. Translation gives CAISERTSGVNEQFF.

J is TRBJ1-5 and V is TRBV7-2, with D maybe TRBD1 (6 bases). The V and J ends lost 1 base and 0 bases respectively, with 10 bases between them. Germline values: CDR1 SGHTA, CDR2 FQGNSA. The length of the CDR3 is 16 residues. DNA of the CDR3: TGTGCCAGCAGCTTAGGCCGGGGGGCTAGCAATCAGCCCCAGCATTTT. Translated: CASSLGRGASNQPQHF.

This clonotype has a count of ten or more. The V call is TRBV12-3 or TRBV12-4, the J call TRBJ1-6, with D unresolved. Trimming left V 6 bases short and J 3 bases short, with 9 bases between. The CDR3 extends over 14 amino acids. The CDR3 DNA follows: TGTGCCAGCAGGGACCTCGACTATAATTCACCCCTCCACTTT. It codes for CASRDLDYNSPLHF.

The chain recombines TRBV12-3 or TRBV12-4 with TRBJ2-5, with 8 bases lining up with TRBD2. V lost 3 bases, J lost 2 bases, and 2 bases stayed unmatched. The CDR3 is made up of 14 amino acids. The CDR3 nucleotides are TGTGCCAGCAGTTTTAAGCGGGGGCAAGAGACCCAGTACTTC. It codes for CASSFKRGQETQYF.

This clonotype has a handful of counts. The chain carries TRBV5-1 and TRBJ2-3; D is possibly TRBD2 (5 bases). V was pared by 0 bases and J by 2 bases, with 19 bases between. The CDR3 is made up of 18 amino acids. Germline CDR1 is SGHRS and CDR2 is YFSETQ. The CDR3 bases are TGCGCCAGCAGCTTGGCCTTTAGCGCTCAGCCCATCACAGATACGCAGTATTTT. As protein: CASSLAFSAQPITDTQYF.

This clonotype turned up a few times. As DNA, the CDR3 is TGCAGCGTTGGGGTTGGGAACACTGAAGCTTTCTTT. Residues: CSVGVGNTEAFF. The chain recombines TRBV29-1 with TRBJ1-1; D remains unclear. V lost 4 bases and J 1 base, leaving 7 bases between the germline ends. The CDR3 is 12 amino acids. Germline V gene data show CDR1 as SQVTM and CDR2 as ANQGSEA.

This clonotype occurred a few times. The J gene is TRBJ2-1, the V gene TRBV2; 7 positions match TRBD2. This CDR3 has 15 residues. Germline CDR1 is SNHLY and CDR2 is FYNNEI. V lost 3 bases and J lost 2; bases outside the gene matches: 4. This chain's CDR3 is CASSEKRGAYNEQFF. CDR3 sequence (DNA): TGTGCCAGCAGTGAGAAGCGGGGAGCCTACAATGAGCAGTTCTTC.

This clonotype was seen more than once but under ten times. The chain joins TRBV6-1 to TRBJ2-2; either TRBD1 or TRBD2 may supply D (5 bases each). The V gene's germline CDR1 is MNHNS and CDR2 SASEGT. V lost 6 bases and J lost 6, with 14 bases in between. This CDR3 comprises 14 residues. This chain's CDR3 is CASSPGRPPGELFF. The CDR3 DNA is TGTGCCAGCAGCCCGGGACGCCCGCCCGGGGAGCTGTTTTTT.

In its sample, this clonotype was seen many times. The J gene is TRBJ1-1, the V gene TRBV6-2 or TRBV6-3; 9 bases map to TRBD1. The V segment lost 2 bases and the J segment 5 bases; nucleotides outside the gene matches: 9. The CDR3 contains 16 residues. Germline CDR1 is MNHEY and CDR2 is SVGEGT. The CDR3 DNA reads as TGTGCCAGCAGTTACAAACAGGGGGCTAGGTGGACTGAAGCTTTCTTT. Its translation is CASSYKQGARWTEAFF.

This chain uses TRBV4-3 with TRBJ2-1, with D tentatively TRBD2 (5 bases). Per the germline V gene, CDR1 is LGHNA and CDR2 is YSLEER. This CDR3 region has 15 residues. The V gene lost 3 bases and the J gene lost 4 bases, with 13 bases spanning the gap. In DNA form, the CDR3 reads TGCGCCAGCAGCCACGAGCTGGAGGTTTACAATGAGCAGTTCTTC. This codes for CASSHELEVYNEQFF.

This clonotype was seen repeatedly, ten times or more. V usage is TRBV10-3 and J usage is TRBJ2-7, with 7 bases matching TRBD2. V lost 3 bases to trimming and J lost 2 bases; unmatched junction nucleotides: 1. The CDR3 loop spans 13 amino acids. Germline loops: CDR1 ENHRY, CDR2 SYGVKD. CDR3 amino acids: CAISDGGTYEQYF. In nucleotides, the CDR3 is TGTGCCATCAGTGACGGGGGGACCTACGAGCAGTACTTC.

Only a few counts were recorded for this clonotype. The gene calls are TRBV6-5 and TRBJ2-1; 11 nucleotides line up with TRBD2. Trimming cost V 6 bases and J 16 bases; bases outside gene matches: 8. CDR3 length: 12 residues. The germline V gene encodes CDR1 MNHEY and CDR2 SVGAGI. DNA of the CDR3: TGTGCCAGCAGCATAGCGGGGGGGCCGAATTTCTTC. As protein: CASSIAGGPNFF.